This passage covers 8 T cell receptor beta chains from one sample sequenced in a study of lymphopenia after photon versus proton radiotherapy. Method: immunoSEQ multiplex PCR; TCRdb's copy keeps in-frame clones and lacks some. The sample carries tens of thousands of clones, roughly 93% recorded once. The sample was peripheral blood, taken from a patient treated with photon-based radiotherapy. The receptors were gathered from a woman between 65 and 79 years old with pancreatic cancer.

The chain is built from TRBV6-1 and TRBJ1-5; D unclear. Per the germline V gene, CDR1 is MNHNS and CDR2 is SASEGT. V was cut by 6 bases and J by 4 bases, with 13 bases left in between. This CDR3 comprises 14 residues. The CDR3 DNA reads as TGTGCCAGCAGCGACGTGGAGTGGAATCAGCCCCAGCATTTT. It yields the protein CASSDVEWNQPQHF.

V is TRBV5-1 and J is TRBJ2-2, with 7 bases identical to TRBD2. Per germline, CDR1 SGHRS and CDR2 YFSETQ. CDR3 length: 13 residues. V lost 4 bases to trimming and J lost 7 bases; unmatched junction nucleotides: 4. The CDR3 loop is CASSRGDIGELFF. The CDR3 DNA reads as TGCGCCAGCAGCCGGGGGGATATCGGGGAGCTGTTTTTT.

V is TRBV30 and J is TRBJ2-7; possible D gene TRBD2, 6 bases. CDR1 GTSNPN and CDR2 SVGIG come from the germline V gene (reference sequence). V was pared by 3 bases and J by 3 bases, with 15 bases between. The CDR3 covers 14 residues. The CDR3 is CAWSVWGLSYEQYF. The CDR3 nucleotides read TGTGCCTGGAGCGTATGGGGACTGAGCTACGAGCAGTACTTC.

This clone came up once. The CDR3 loop is CASSRSYEQYF. In DNA, the CDR3 is TGTGCCAGCAGCCGATCCTACGAGCAGTACTTC. This sequence joins TRBV7-2 and TRBJ2-7; unclear D gene. Trimming took 5 bases from V and 1 from J, leaving 3 bases between them. The CDR3 has 11 residues. The germline CDR1 and CDR2 sequences are SGHTA and FQGNSA.

The rearrangement links TRBV7-2 to TRBJ1-2; D gene unclear. CDR3 size: 14 residues. Trimming cost V 1 base and J 4 bases, with 10 bases left between them. CDR1 SGHTA and CDR2 FQGNSA come from the germline V gene. CDR3 nucleotides: TGTGCCAGCAGCTTAGTGGGTTTGGGCTATGGCTACACCTTC. Translation gives CASSLVGLGYGYTF. Drawing the rest from reference TRBV7-2 and TRBJ1-2, the complete variable domain is GAGVSQSPSNKVTEKGKDVELRCDPISGHTALYWYRQSLGQGLEFLIYFQGNSAPDKSGLPSDRFSAERTGGSVSTLTIQRTQQEDSAVYLCASSLVGLGYGYTFGSGTRLTVV.

The rearrangement links TRBV25-1 to TRBJ2-1; the match to TRBD2 covers 7 bases. Unmatched junction bases numbered 14, after V lost 3 bases and J lost 9 bases. Germline V lookup: CDR1 MGHDK, CDR2 SYGVNS. CDR3 length: 16 residues. CDR3: CASSEDRVGGPGEQFF. CDR3 in DNA: TGTGCCAGCAGTGAGGATCGTGTGGGAGGGCCCGGTGAGCAGTTCTTC.

The chain carries TRBV20-1 and TRBJ1-2; D gene ambiguous. Germline V gives CDR1 DFQATT, CDR2 SNEGSKA (reference sequence). The CDR3 runs 11 residues. Between the trimmed V and J ends, which lost 4 bases and 8 bases, there was a span of 11 bases. The chain's CDR3 is CSATQQVGYTF. In DNA form, the CDR3 reads TGCAGTGCTACCCAGCAGGTGGGCTACACCTTC.

The rearrangement uses TRBV9 and TRBJ2-1; tentative D call: TRBD1 (5 bases). The CDR3 spans 13 residues. The V end lost 4 bases, the J end lost 9 bases, and 14 bases lay between the germline ends. Germline-derived CDR1 and CDR2 are SGDLS and YYNGEE. CDR3 residues: CASSPQLDSEQFF. The CDR3 DNA reads TGTGCCAGCAGCCCCCAACTTGACAGTGAGCAGTTCTTC. The full variable domain, with the rest looked up from reference TRBV9 and TRBJ2-1, is DSGVTQTPKHLITATGQRVTLRCSPRSGDLSVYWYQQSLDQGLQFLIQYYNGEERAKGNILERFSAQQFPDLHSELNLSSLELGDSALYFCASSPQLDSEQFFGPGTRLTVL.